The 9 T cell receptor beta chains listed next were all sequenced from one sample in a study of blood T cells in healthy people across ages. Combining a sample-barcoded 5' primer with a J-beta primer mix, a second PCR ran for about 6 to 11 cycles. One entry per CDR3 protein results from TCRdb running MiXCR on the 5' RACE reads. The sample lists around 940,000 distinct CDR3 sequences, roughly 51% occurring once. Sequenced material: blood. These receptor sequences come from a woman aged 55-75 years in good health.

DNA for the CDR3: TGTGCCTGGAGCTACCCGAAGACTGTAAAACTGTTTTTT. This codes for CAWSYPKTVKLFF. This chain links TRBV30 with TRBJ1-4, with unresolved D. The CDR3 totals 13 residues. Trimming removed 3 bases from V and 10 bases from J, with 15 bases in between. The germline V gene encodes CDR1 GTSNPN and CDR2 SVGIG (reference sequence).

This clonotype was recorded only once. The chain joins TRBV19 to TRBJ2-7; D not certain. The CDR3 extends over 14 amino acids. CDR1 is LNHDA and CDR2 is SQIVND in the germline V gene (reference sequence). V lost 3 bases and J 1 base, leaving 10 bases between the germline ends. CDR3 residues: CASSIEDPSYEQYF. The DNA of the CDR3 is TGTGCCAGTAGTATCGAGGATCCTTCCTACGAGCAGTACTTC.

A few counts support this clonotype. The chain carries TRBV12-5 and TRBJ2-3; the D gene is possibly TRBD2 (5 bases). The V end lost 1 base, the J end lost 1 base, and 12 bases lay between the germline ends. CDR3 length: 16 amino acids. Germline V gene lookup returns CDR1 LGHNT and CDR2 FRNRAP. CDR3 loop: CASGLGLSRGTDTQYF. The CDR3 DNA reads TGTGCTAGTGGTTTGGGACTATCGCGAGGCACAGATACGCAGTATTTT.

The chain uses TRBV12-3 or TRBV12-4 and TRBJ1-4, with 7 bases fitting TRBD1. The CDR3 loop spans 15 amino acids. Unmatched junction bases numbered 6, after V lost 6 bases and J lost 2 bases. The CDR3 spells CASRFTGATNEKLFF. The CDR3 region has the DNA TGTGCCAGCAGGTTCACAGGGGCGACTAATGAAAAACTGTTTTTT.

Only a few counts were recorded for this clonotype. The gene calls are TRBV27 and TRBJ2-4; a possible D gene is TRBD1 (5 bases). The J call is doubtful: the DNA matches TRBJ2-7 better. CDR1 and CDR2 (germline): MNHEY, SMNVEV (reference sequence). CDR3 size: 14 residues. CDR3 sequence: CASSPDKGYYEQYF. CDR3 sequence (DNA): TGTGCCAGCAGTCCGGACAAGGGGTACTACGAGCAGTACTTC.

The gene calls are TRBV11-1 and TRBJ2-7; D is ambiguous. Germline CDR1 SGHAT, CDR2 FQDESV (reference sequence). The ends were cut back, 4 bases at V and 3 bases at J, with 7 bases in the middle. The CDR3 is 12 residues long. The chain's CDR3 is CASSWNGYEQYF. The CDR3 region has the DNA TGTGCCAGCAGCTGGAATGGCTACGAGCAGTACTTC.

The chain employs TRBV12-3 or TRBV12-4 and TRBJ2-3, with 8 bases fitting TRBD2. Trimming removed 8 bases from V and 3 bases from J; junction bases left unmatched: 7. This CDR3 contains 14 residues. The CDR3: CASFGTRGTDTQYF. CDR3 DNA sequence: TGTGCCAGCTTTGGGACTAGGGGGACAGATACGCAGTATTTT.

The genes are TRBV5-1 and TRBJ2-4; 8 nucleotides match TRBD2. V shed 3 bases and J 2 bases; nucleotides not matched to a gene: 10. The germline V gene encodes CDR1 SGHRS and CDR2 YFSETQ. The CDR3 is 17 residues long. CDR3 protein: CASSSGAGESTKNIQYF. In nucleotides, the CDR3 is TGCGCCAGCAGCTCGGGAGCGGGAGAGTCGACCAAAAACATTCAGTACTTC. Drawing the rest from reference TRBV5-1 and TRBJ2-4, the complete variable domain is KAGVTQTPRYLIKTRGQQVTLSCSPISGHRSVSWYQQTPGQGLQFLFEYFSETQRNKGNFPGRFSGRQFSNSRSEMNVSTLELGDSALYLCASSSGAGESTKNIQYFGAGTRLSVL.

The chain uses TRBV10-3 and TRBJ1-4, with TRBD1 matching 7 bases. Germline trimming cut 6 bases from V and 5 bases from J; bases unmatched to any gene: 3. The CDR3 loop spans 13 amino acids. Germline CDR1 and CDR2: ENHRY and SYGVKD. As DNA, the CDR3 is TGTGCCATCAGGCTGGACAGGAATGAAAAACTGTTTTTT. Its translation is CAIRLDRNEKLFF.